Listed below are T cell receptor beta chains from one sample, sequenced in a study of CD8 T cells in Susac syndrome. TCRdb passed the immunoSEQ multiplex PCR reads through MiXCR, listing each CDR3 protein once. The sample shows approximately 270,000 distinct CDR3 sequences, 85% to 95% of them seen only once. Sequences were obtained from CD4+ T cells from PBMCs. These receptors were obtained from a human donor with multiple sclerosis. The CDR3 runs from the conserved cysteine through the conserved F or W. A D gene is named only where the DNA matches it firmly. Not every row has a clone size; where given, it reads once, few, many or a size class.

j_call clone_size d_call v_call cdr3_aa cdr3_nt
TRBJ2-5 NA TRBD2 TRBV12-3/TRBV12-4 CASRRGGVNQETQYF TGTGCCAGCAGGCGCGGGGGGGTCAATCAAGAGACCCAGTACTTC
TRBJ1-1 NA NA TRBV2 CASRKEGLSTEAFF TGTGCCAGCAGGAAGGAAGGGTTGAGTACTGAAGCTTTCTTT
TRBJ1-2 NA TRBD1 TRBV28 CASSPSGGQGARGSYGYTF TGTGCCAGCAGTCCAAGTGGGGGACAGGGGGCGCGGGGATCCTATGGCTACACCTTC
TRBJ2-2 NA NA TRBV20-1 CSARLEGGTGELFF TGCAGTGCTAGACTAGAAGGTGGGACCGGGGAGCTGTTTTTT
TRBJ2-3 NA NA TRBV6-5 CAVTRDKSTDTQYF TGTGCCGTAACAAGGGACAAAAGCACAGATACGCAGTATTTT
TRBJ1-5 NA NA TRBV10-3 CAISSGQEGQPQHF TGTGCCATCAGTTCAGGACAAGAAGGCCAGCCCCAGCATTTT
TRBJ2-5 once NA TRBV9 CASSVGGWETQYF TGTGCCAGCAGCGTAGGGGGCTGGGAGACCCAGTACTTC
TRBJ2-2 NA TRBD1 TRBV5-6 CASSLLRGTGPFNTGELFF TGTGCCAGCAGCCTCCTAAGAGGGACAGGGCCTTTTAACACCGGGGAGCTGTTTTTT
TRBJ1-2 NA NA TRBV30 CAWGITYGYTF TGTGCCTGGGGGATTACCTATGGCTACACCTTC
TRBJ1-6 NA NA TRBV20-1 CSARGAQGRASPLHF TGCAGTGCTAGAGGGGCACAGGGTCGGGCTTCACCCCTCCACTTT
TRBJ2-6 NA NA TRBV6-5 CASSLPSPGANVLTF TGTGCCAGCAGCCTCCCCTCACCTGGGGCCAACGTCCTGACTTTC
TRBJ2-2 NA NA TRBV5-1 CASSLERVNNGELFF TGCGCCAGCAGCTTGGAAAGGGTCAATAACGGGGAGCTGTTTTTT
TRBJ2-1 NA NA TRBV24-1 CATSDEGTGGGNEQFF TGTGCCACCAGTGACGAGGGAACAGGCGGTGGGAATGAGCAGTTCTTC
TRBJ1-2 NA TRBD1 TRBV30 CAWSVSPGGPNYGYTF TGTGCCTGGAGTGTATCGCCAGGGGGCCCGAACTATGGCTACACCTTC
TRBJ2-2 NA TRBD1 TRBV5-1 CASSGTGPPNTGELFF TGCGCCAGCAGCGGGACAGGACCGCCGAACACCGGGGAGCTGTTTTTT
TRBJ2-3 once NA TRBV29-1 CSVRDPVFSTDTQYF TGCAGCGTCCGGGACCCTGTGTTTAGCACAGATACGCAGTATTTT
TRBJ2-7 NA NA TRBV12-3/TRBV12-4 CASSLVGLLYEQYF TGTGCCAGCAGTTTAGTTGGATTATTATACGAGCAGTACTTC
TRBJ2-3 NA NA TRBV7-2 CASSYAPGTDTQYF TGTGCCAGCAGCTACGCGCCGGGCACAGATACGCAGTATTTT
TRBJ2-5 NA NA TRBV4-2 CASSQDIGASQETQYF TGTGCCAGCAGCCAAGATATTGGGGCAAGCCAAGAGACCCAGTACTTC